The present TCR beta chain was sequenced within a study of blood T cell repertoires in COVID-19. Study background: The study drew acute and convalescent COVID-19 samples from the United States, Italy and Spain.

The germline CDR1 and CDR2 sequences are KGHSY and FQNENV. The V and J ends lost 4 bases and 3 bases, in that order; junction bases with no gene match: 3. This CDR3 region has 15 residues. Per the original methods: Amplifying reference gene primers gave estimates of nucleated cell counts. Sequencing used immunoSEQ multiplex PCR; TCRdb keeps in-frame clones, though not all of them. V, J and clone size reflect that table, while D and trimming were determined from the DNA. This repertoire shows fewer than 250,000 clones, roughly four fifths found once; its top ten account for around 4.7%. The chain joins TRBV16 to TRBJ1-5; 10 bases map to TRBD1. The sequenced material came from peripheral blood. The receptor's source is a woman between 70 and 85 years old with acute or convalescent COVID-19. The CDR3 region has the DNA TGTGCCAGCAGCCCCCGACAGGGGGCCAATCAGCCCCAGCATTTT. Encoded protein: CASSPRQGANQPQHF.